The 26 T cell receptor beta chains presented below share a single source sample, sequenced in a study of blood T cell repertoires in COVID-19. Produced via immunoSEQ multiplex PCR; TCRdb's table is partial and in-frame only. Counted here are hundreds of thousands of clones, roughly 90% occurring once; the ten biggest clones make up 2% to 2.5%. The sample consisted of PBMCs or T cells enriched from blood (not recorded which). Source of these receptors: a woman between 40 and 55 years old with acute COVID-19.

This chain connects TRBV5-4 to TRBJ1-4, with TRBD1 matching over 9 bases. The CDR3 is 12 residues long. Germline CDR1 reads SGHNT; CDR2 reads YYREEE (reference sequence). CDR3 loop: CAAGTGNEKLFF. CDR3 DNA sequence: TGTGCAGCCGGGACAGGGAATGAAAAACTGTTTTTT.

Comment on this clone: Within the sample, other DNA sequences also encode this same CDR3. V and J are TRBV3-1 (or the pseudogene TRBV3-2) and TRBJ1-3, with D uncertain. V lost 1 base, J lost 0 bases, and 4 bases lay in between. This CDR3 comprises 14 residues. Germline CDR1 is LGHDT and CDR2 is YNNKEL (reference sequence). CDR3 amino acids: CASSQAYSGNTIYF. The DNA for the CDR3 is TGTGCCAGCAGCCAAGCGTACTCTGGAAACACCATATATTTT.

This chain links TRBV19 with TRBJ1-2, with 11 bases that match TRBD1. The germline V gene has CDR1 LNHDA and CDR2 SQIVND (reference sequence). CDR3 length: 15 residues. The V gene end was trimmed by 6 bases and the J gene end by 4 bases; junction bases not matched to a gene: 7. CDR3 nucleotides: TGTGCCAGTAGCCCTGGGACAGGGGGGTTCTATGGCTACACCTTC. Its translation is CASSPGTGGFYGYTF.

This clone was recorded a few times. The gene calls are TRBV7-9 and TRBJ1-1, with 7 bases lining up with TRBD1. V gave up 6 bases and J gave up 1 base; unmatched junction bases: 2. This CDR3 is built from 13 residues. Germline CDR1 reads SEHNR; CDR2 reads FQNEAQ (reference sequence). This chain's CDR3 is CASRGQRNTEAFF. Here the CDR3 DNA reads TGTGCCAGCAGGGGACAGAGGAACACTGAAGCTTTCTTT.

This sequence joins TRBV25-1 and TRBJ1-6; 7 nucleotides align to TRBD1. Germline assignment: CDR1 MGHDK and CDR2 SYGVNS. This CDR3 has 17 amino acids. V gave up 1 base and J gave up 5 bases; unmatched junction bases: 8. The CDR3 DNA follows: TGTGCCAGCAGTGAATGGACAGGTTTTGGGGATAATTCACCCCTCCACTTT. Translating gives CASSEWTGFGDNSPLHF.

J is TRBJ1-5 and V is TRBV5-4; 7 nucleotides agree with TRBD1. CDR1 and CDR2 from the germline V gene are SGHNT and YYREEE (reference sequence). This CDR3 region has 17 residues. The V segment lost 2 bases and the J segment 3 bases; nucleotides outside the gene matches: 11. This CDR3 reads CASSFGTGAEANQPQHF. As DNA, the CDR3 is TGTGCCAGCAGCTTTGGAACAGGGGCCGAAGCCAATCAGCCCCAGCATTTT.

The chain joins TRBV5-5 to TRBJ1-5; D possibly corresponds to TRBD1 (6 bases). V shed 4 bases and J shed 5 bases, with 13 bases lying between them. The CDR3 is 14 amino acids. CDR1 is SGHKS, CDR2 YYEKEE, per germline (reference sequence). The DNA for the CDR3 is TGTGCCAGCAGCCCCGGGCAGGGGTATCAGCCCCAGCATTTT. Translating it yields CASSPGQGYQPQHF.

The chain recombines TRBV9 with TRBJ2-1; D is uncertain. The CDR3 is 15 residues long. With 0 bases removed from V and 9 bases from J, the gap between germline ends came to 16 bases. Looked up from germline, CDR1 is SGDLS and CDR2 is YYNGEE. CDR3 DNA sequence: TGTGCCAGCAGCGTAGGAGCCGCACATAACAGTGAGCAGTTCTTC. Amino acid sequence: CASSVGAAHNSEQFF.

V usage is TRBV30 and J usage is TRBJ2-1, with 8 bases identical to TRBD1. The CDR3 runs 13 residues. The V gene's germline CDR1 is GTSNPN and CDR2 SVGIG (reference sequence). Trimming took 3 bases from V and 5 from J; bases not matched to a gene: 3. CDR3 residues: CAWRQGANNEQFF. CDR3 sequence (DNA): TGTGCCTGGAGGCAGGGGGCGAACAATGAGCAGTTCTTC.

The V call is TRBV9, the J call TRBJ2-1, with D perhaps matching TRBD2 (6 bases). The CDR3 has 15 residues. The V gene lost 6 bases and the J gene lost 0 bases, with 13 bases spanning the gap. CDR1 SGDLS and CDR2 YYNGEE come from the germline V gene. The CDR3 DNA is TGTGCCAGCACCTCCTTGGGGGGCTCCTACAATGAGCAGTTCTTC. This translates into CASTSLGGSYNEQFF.

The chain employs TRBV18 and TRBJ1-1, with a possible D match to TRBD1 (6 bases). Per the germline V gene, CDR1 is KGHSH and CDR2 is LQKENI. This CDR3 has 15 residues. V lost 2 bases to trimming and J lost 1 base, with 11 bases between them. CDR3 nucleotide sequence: TGTGCCAGCTCACCATCGACAGGAGGGAACACTGAAGCTTTCTTT. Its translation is CASSPSTGGNTEAFF.

CDR3 protein: CASSSARDRASYEQYF. The CDR3 DNA is TGTGCCAGCAGCTCTGCTCGAGACAGGGCATCCTACGAGCAGTACTTC. V and J are TRBV7-8 and TRBJ2-7; TRBD1 matches at 7 bases. This CDR3 contains 16 residues. The junction had 10 bases not matched to a gene; V was cut back by 4 bases and J by 1 base. The germline V gene encodes CDR1 SGHVS and CDR2 FQNEAQ. The entire variable domain, with the rest obtained from reference TRBV7-8 and TRBJ2-7, is as follows: GAGVSQSPRYKVAKRGQDVALRCDPISGHVSLFWYQQALGQGPEFLTYFQNEAQLDKSGLPSDRFFAERPEGSVSTLKIQRTQQEDSAVYLCASSSARDRASYEQYFGPGTRLTVT.

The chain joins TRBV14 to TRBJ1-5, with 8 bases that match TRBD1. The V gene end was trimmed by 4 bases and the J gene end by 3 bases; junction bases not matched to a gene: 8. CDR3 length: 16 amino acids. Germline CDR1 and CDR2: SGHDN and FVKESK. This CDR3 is CASSPRTGQTNQPQHF. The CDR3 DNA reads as TGTGCCAGCAGCCCCCGGACAGGGCAGACCAATCAGCCCCAGCATTTT.

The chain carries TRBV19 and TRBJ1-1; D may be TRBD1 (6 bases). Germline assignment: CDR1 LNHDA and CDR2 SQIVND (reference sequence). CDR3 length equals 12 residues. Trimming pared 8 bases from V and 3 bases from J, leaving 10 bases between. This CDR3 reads CASSAGDTEAFF. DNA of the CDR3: TGTGCCAGTTCAGCAGGGGACACTGAAGCTTTCTTT.

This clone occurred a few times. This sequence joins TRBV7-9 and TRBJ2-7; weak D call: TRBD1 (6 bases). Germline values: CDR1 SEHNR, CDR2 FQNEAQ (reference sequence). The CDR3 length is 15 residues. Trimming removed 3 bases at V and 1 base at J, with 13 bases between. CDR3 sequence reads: CASSFLGRGSYEQYF. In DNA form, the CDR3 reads TGTGCCAGCAGCTTTTTAGGCAGGGGATCCTACGAGCAGTACTTC.

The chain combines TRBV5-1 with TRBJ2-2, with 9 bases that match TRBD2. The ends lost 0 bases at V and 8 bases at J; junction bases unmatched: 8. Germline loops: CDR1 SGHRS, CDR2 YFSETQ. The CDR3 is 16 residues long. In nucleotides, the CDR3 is TGCGCCAGCAGCTTGGCAGCGGGGGGAGCCGCAGGGGAGCTGTTTTTT. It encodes CASSLAAGGAAGELFF.

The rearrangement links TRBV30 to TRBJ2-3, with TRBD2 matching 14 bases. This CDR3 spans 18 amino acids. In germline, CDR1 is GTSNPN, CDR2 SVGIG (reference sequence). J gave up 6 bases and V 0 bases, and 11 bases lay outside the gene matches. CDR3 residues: CAWSVPTRLAGGADTQYF. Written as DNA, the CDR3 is TGTGCCTGGAGTGTACCGACTCGACTAGCGGGGGGGGCGGATACGCAGTATTTT. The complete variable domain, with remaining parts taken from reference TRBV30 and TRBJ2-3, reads SQTIHQWPATLVQPVGSPLSLECTVEGTSNPNLYWYRQAAGRGLQLLFYSVGIGQISSEVPQNLSASRPQDRQFILSSKKLLLSDSGFYLCAWSVPTRLAGGADTQYFGPGTRLTVL.

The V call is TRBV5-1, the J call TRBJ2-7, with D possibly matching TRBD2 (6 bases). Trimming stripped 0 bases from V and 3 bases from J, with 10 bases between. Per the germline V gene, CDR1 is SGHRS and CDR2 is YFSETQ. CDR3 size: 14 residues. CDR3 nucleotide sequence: TGCGCCAGCAGCTTGGGTGGAGGGCTCTACGAGCAGTACTTC. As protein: CASSLGGGLYEQYF. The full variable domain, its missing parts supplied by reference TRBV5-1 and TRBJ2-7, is KAGVTQTPRYLIKTRGQQVTLSCSPISGHRSVSWYQQTPGQGLQFLFEYFSETQRNKGNFPGRFSGRQFSNSRSEMNVSTLELGDSALYLCASSLGGGLYEQYFGPGTRLTVT.

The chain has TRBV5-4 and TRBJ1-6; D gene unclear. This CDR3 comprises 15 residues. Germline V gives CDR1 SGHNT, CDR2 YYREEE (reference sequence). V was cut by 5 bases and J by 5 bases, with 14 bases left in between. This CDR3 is CASSYESLNNSPLHF. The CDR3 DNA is TGTGCCAGCAGTTATGAGTCCTTGAATAATTCACCCCTCCACTTT.

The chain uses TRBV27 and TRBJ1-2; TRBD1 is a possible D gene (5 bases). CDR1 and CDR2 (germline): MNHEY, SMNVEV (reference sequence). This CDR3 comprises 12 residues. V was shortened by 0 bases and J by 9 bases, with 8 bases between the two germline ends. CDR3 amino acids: CASSLSGHSYTF. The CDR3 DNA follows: TGTGCCAGCAGTTTATCGGGGCACAGCTACACCTTC.

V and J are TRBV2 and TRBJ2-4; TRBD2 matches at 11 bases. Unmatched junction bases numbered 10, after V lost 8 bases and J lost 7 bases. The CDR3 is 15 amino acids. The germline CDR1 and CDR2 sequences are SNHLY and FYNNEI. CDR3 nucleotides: TGTGCCAGCCAGACTAGCGGGGTACCGGATAACATTCAGTACTTC. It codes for CASQTSGVPDNIQYF.

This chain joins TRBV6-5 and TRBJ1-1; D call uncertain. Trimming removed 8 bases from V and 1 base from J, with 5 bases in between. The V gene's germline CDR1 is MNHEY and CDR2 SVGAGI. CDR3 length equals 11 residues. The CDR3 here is CASLRNTEAFF. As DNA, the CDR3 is TGTGCCAGCCTTCGGAACACTGAAGCTTTCTTT.

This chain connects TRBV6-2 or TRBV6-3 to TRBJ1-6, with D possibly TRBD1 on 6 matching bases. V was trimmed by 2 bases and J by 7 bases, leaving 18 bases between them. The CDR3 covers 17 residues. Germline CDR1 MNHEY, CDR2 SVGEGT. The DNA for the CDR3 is TGTGCCAGCAGTTACGTTGCGGCGGGGGCGTCGAATTCACCCCTCCACTTT. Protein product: CASSYVAAGASNSPLHF.

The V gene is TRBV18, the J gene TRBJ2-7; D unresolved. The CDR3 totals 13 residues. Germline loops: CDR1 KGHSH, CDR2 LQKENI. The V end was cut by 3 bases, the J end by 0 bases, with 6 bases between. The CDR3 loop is CASSPPSSYEQYF. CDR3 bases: TGTGCCAGCTCACCGCCGAGCTCCTACGAGCAGTACTTC. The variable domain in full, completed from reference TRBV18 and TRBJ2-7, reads NAGVMQNPRHLVRRRGQEARLRCSPMKGHSHVYWYRQLPEEGLKFMVYLQKENIIDESGMPKERFSAEFPKEGPSILRIQQVVRGDSAAYFCASSPPSSYEQYFGPGTRLTVT.

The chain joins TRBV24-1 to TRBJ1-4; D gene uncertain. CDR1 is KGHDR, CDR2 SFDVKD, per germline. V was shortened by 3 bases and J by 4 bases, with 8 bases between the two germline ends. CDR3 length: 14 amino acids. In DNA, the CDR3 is TGTGCCACCAGTGATAAGCTGATTAATGAAAAACTGTTTTTT. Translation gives CATSDKLINEKLFF.

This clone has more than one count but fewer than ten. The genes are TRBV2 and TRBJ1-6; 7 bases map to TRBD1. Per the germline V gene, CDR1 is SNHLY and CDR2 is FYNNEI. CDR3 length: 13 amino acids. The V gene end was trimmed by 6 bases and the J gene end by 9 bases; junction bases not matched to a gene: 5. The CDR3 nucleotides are TGTGCCAGCAGAGGGGGCGAGGCTTCACCCCTCCACTTT. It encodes CASRGGEASPLHF.